This TCR beta chain stems from a study of blood T cells in healthy people across ages. This clonotype was seen only a few times. The antigen remains unidentified. A J-beta primer mix and a sample-barcoded 5' primer were used in a second PCR of roughly 6 to 12 cycles. Template switching added a 12-random-nucleotide identifier to every cDNA molecule. Per-sample output comprised a minimum of 2.5 million paired-end reads containing CDR3. TCRdb re-derived calls from the 5' RACE reads in MiXCR, one entry per CDR3 protein. The sample contains hundreds of thousands of distinct CDR3 sequences, about 21% of which appear only once. Germline lookup yields CDR1 MRHNA and CDR2 SNTAGT. V lost 6 bases, J lost 5 bases, and 13 bases lay in between. The CDR3 is made up of 13 amino acids. Study observations and caveats: Strong correlation existed between TCR beta diversity and naive T cell percentage.

The material sequenced was blood. The sequence came from a man in his 70s in good health. The chain has TRBV6-4 and TRBJ2-5; D is ambiguous. The CDR3: CASSDPTRETQYF. CDR3 coding DNA: TGTGCCAGCAGCGATCCGACCAGGGAGACCCAGTACTTC.